Below, 32 T cell receptor beta chains from the same sample are listed, as sequenced in a study of shared clonotypes between healthy human individuals. Data came from immunoSEQ multiplex PCR; TCRdb stores just in-frame clones and leaves some out. The repertoire consists of approximately 940,000 clones, with 76% occurring once and the leading ten covering approximately 1.5%. The sequenced sample was memory CD4+ T cells sorted from blood. Stated subset: CD45RA-negative fraction. Receptors originate from a man in his late teens or twenties in good health.

This chain uses TRBV30 with TRBJ2-2; 9 nucleotides agree with TRBD2. Germline assignment: CDR1 GTSNPN and CDR2 SVGIG (reference sequence). This CDR3 has 15 residues. The J segment lost 8 bases and the V segment lost 4 bases, leaving 11 bases of the junction unmatched. Here the CDR3 reads CAWNLASGGSGELFF. The CDR3 DNA reads TGTGCCTGGAACCTGGCGAGCGGGGGGTCAGGGGAGCTGTTTTTT.

The chain couples TRBV5-4 to TRBJ2-2; D is possibly TRBD2 (6 bases). V was cut by 0 bases and J by 6 bases, with 9 bases left in between. Germline V CDR1 and CDR2: SGHNT, YYREEE (reference sequence). This CDR3 is 14 amino acids long. CDR3 DNA: TGTGCCAGCAGCTTGGCCACGGGGGCCGGGGAGCTGTTTTTT. Protein product: CASSLATGAGELFF. Combining the CDR3 with reference TRBV5-4 and TRBJ2-2 gives the whole variable domain ETGVTQSPTHLIKTRGQQVTLRCSSQSGHNTVSWYQQALGQGPQFIFQYYREEENGRGNFPPRFSGLQFPNYSSELNVNALELDDSALYLCASSLATGAGELFFGEGSRLTVL.

Regarding this clone: This CDR3 is also generated by other DNA sequences in the sample. The V gene is TRBV7-9, the J gene TRBJ1-5; D ambiguous. The CDR3 runs 12 residues. Germline V lookup: CDR1 SEHNR, CDR2 FQNEAQ (reference sequence). The ends were cut back, 2 bases at V and 7 bases at J, with 6 bases in the middle. The CDR3 bases are TGTGCCAGCAGCTTACCAGGCCAGCCCCAGCATTTT. This gives the protein CASSLPGQPQHF.

The CDR3 coding sequence is TGCAGCATACAGGGGACTGAAGCTTTCTTT. As protein: CSIQGTEAFF. The V gene is TRBV29-1, the J gene TRBJ1-1, with 7 bases that match TRBD1. The germline CDR1 and CDR2 sequences are SQVTM and ANQGSEA. The CDR3 is 10 amino acids. Trimming took 8 bases from V and 5 from J; bases not matched to a gene: 2.

This clone was picked up many times. The V gene is TRBV27, the J gene TRBJ2-7; D possibly corresponds to TRBD2 (7 bases). V gave up 6 bases and J gave up 2 bases, with 14 bases separating them. CDR3 length: 14 amino acids. Germline V CDR1 and CDR2: MNHEY, SMNVEV (reference sequence). The CDR3 sequence is CASSPAGATYEQYF. Here the CDR3 DNA reads TGTGCCAGCAGCCCCGCGGGGGCTACCTACGAGCAGTACTTC.

The chain joins TRBV10-3 to TRBJ2-7; 9 bases are shared with TRBD1. V lost 8 bases and J lost 1; bases outside the gene matches: 3. The CDR3 is made up of 13 amino acids. Germline CDR1 ENHRY, CDR2 SYGVKD. DNA for the CDR3: TGTGCCATCCAACAGGGGGCTTCCTACGAGCAGTACTTC. Its protein is CAIQQGASYEQYF.

This sequence joins TRBV18 and TRBJ2-7; 7 nucleotides match TRBD1. Trimming removed 3 bases from V and 6 bases from J; junction bases left unmatched: 8. The CDR3 runs 14 residues. Germline V gene lookup returns CDR1 KGHSH and CDR2 LQKENI. CDR3 sequence (DNA): TGTGCCAGCTCACCGGGACAGCCCTCGGCCGAGCAGTACTTC. The encoded protein is CASSPGQPSAEQYF.

The chain recombines TRBV6-1 with TRBJ2-2, with TRBD1 identical over 11 bases. The CDR3 extends over 16 amino acids. V gave up 4 bases and J gave up 3 bases; unmatched junction bases: 4. The V gene's germline CDR1 is MNHNS and CDR2 SASEGT. CDR3 bases: TGTGCCAGCAGTGTGGGGGACAGGGGGGACACCGGGGAGCTGTTTTTT. Translating gives CASSVGDRGDTGELFF.

This clone showed up many times. The rearrangement uses TRBV7-2 and TRBJ2-3; tentatively, D is TRBD2 (5 bases). The CDR3 runs to 14 residues. With 2 bases removed from V and 4 bases from J, the gap between germline ends came to 10 bases. CDR1 SGHTA and CDR2 FQGNSA come from the germline V gene. CDR3 loop: CASSLSSVADTQYF. The CDR3 coding sequence is TGTGCCAGCAGCTTAAGTAGCGTGGCAGATACGCAGTATTTT.

The rearrangement uses TRBV6-5 and TRBJ1-6, with a possible D match to TRBD1 (5 bases). Germline V gene lookup returns CDR1 MNHEY and CDR2 SVGAGI. The CDR3 spans 13 residues. Trimming removed 0 bases at V and 14 bases at J, with 11 bases between. The CDR3 nucleotides are TGTGCCAGCAGTTACTCGTCCCAGGGAACCCTCCACTTT. It encodes CASSYSSQGTLHF.

The rearrangement uses TRBV2 and TRBJ2-3; D unclear. Trimming took 2 bases from V and 4 from J, leaving 7 bases between them. In germline, CDR1 is SNHLY, CDR2 FYNNEI. The CDR3 runs 13 residues. In DNA form, the CDR3 reads TGTGCCAGCAGTGAATCAAGGCCAGATACGCAGTATTTT. It is translated as CASSESRPDTQYF.

The V and J genes are TRBV6-1 and TRBJ1-1, with TRBD1 matching 10 bases. V gave up 3 bases and J gave up 6 bases; unmatched junction bases: 1. The CDR3 has 13 amino acids. Germline values: CDR1 MNHNS, CDR2 SASEGT. The CDR3 DNA is TGTGCCAGCAGTGACGGACAGGGGGCTGAAGCTTTCTTT. Translation: CASSDGQGAEAFF.

V and J are TRBV28 and TRBJ2-7; 9 bases fit TRBD1. The CDR3 spans 13 residues. CDR1 MDHEN and CDR2 SYDVKM come from the germline V gene. The J segment lost 2 bases and the V segment lost 7 bases, leaving 3 bases of the junction unmatched. CDR3 region: CASIGDRAYEQYF. In nucleotides, the CDR3 is TGTGCCAGCATAGGGGACAGGGCCTACGAGCAGTACTTC.

In its sample, this clone was seen a few times. The J gene is TRBJ1-6, the V gene TRBV30; TRBD1 aligns across 9 bases. V gave up 2 bases and J gave up 10 bases; unmatched junction bases: 9. Germline CDR1 reads GTSNPN; CDR2 reads SVGIG (reference sequence). The CDR3 runs 15 residues. CDR3 in amino acids: CAWSTSGTGRSPLHF. For the CDR3, the DNA is TGTGCCTGGAGTACCTCCGGGACAGGGAGGTCACCCCTCCACTTT. Based on the CDR3 plus reference TRBV30 and TRBJ1-6, the full variable domain is SQTIHQWPATLVQPVGSPLSLECTVEGTSNPNLYWYRQAAGRGLQLLFYSVGIGQISSEVPQNLSASRPQDRQFILSSKKLLLSDSGFYLCAWSTSGTGRSPLHFGNGTRLTVT.

This clone has a single count. The gene calls are TRBV18 and TRBJ2-4, with 14 bases aligning to TRBD2. J lost 8 bases, V lost 6 bases, and 3 bases had no gene match. Germline loops: CDR1 KGHSH, CDR2 LQKENI. The length of the CDR3 is 14 residues. DNA for the CDR3: TGTGCCAGCTCGCCGACTAGCGGGAGGGACATTCAGTACTTC. Translation: CASSPTSGRDIQYF. Using reference TRBV18 and TRBJ2-4 for the parts outside the CDR3, the full variable domain is NAGVMQNPRHLVRRRGQEARLRCSPMKGHSHVYWYRQLPEEGLKFMVYLQKENIIDESGMPKERFSAEFPKEGPSILRIQQVVRGDSAAYFCASSPTSGRDIQYFGAGTRLSVL.

There are a few counts of this clone. This chain links TRBV14 with TRBJ1-4; 7 bases are shared with TRBD1. Germline trimming cut 4 bases from V and 9 bases from J; bases unmatched to any gene: 2. CDR1 and CDR2 from the germline V gene are SGHDN and FVKESK. The CDR3 is made up of 12 amino acids. This CDR3 reads CASSLQGKKLFF. The CDR3 DNA follows: TGTGCCAGCAGCCTACAGGGGAAAAAACTGTTTTTT.

The rearrangement links TRBV28 to TRBJ2-5; the D gene is possibly TRBD1 (6 bases). Germline CDR1 and CDR2: MDHEN and SYDVKM. V lost 4 bases to trimming and J lost 4 bases, with 16 bases between them. The CDR3 totals 15 residues. The CDR3, as DNA: TGTGCCAGCAGTTCGCGGACACGGACAGCAGAGACCCAGTACTTC. This encodes CASSSRTRTAETQYF.

The rearrangement uses TRBV5-8 and TRBJ2-3, with D unclear. CDR1 SGHTS and CDR2 YDEGEE come from the germline V gene. The CDR3 sequence is 16 residues long. With 0 bases removed from V and 0 bases from J, the gap between germline ends came to 11 bases. CDR3 nucleotides: TGTGCCAGCAGCTTGGCGGGTGTTACTAGCACAGATACGCAGTATTTT. Protein: CASSLAGVTSTDTQYF.

This chain joins TRBV10-3 and TRBJ2-4; D is unresolved. The germline V and J ends were trimmed by 8 bases and 4 bases, with 9 bases remaining between them. CDR1 is ENHRY and CDR2 is SYGVKD in the germline V gene. This CDR3 spans 12 amino acids. DNA of the CDR3: TGTGCCATCGGTGCGGAGAAAAACATTCAGTACTTC. Translation gives CAIGAEKNIQYF.

The chain uses TRBV7-2 and TRBJ1-1; D gene ambiguous. The CDR3 runs to 13 residues. Germline V gene lookup returns CDR1 SGHTA and CDR2 FQGNSA. V lost 6 bases, J lost 1 base, and 9 bases lay in between. The CDR3 protein is CASRQTTNTEAFF. In nucleotides, the CDR3 is TGTGCCAGCAGGCAAACTACGAACACTGAAGCTTTCTTT.

This clone has more than one count but fewer than ten. J is TRBJ1-6 and V is TRBV5-4; D might be TRBD1 (5 bases). CDR1 SGHNT and CDR2 YYREEE come from the germline V gene (reference sequence). The CDR3 sequence is 14 residues long. V was cut by 1 base and J by 8 bases, with 10 bases left in between. Here the CDR3 reads CASSLQGRDSPLHF. In DNA form, the CDR3 reads TGTGCCAGCAGCTTGCAGGGCCGGGATTCACCCCTCCACTTT.

The chain couples TRBV28 to TRBJ2-7, with 7 bases aligning to TRBD2. The CDR3 has 15 amino acids. Germline values: CDR1 MDHEN, CDR2 SYDVKM. V lost 8 bases to trimming and J lost 0 bases; unmatched junction nucleotides: 10. The CDR3 bases are TGTGCCAGCTTTATGGACGGGGGGAGCTCCTACGAGCAGTACTTC. Translated, it gives CASFMDGGSSYEQYF.

The rearrangement joins TRBV28 to TRBJ2-5, with 7 bases matching TRBD2. The germline V gene has CDR1 MDHEN and CDR2 SYDVKM. The CDR3 runs to 16 residues. Germline trimming cut 5 bases from V and 2 bases from J; bases unmatched to any gene: 11. This chain's CDR3 is CASSQERGAGQETQYF. Here the CDR3 DNA reads TGTGCCAGCAGTCAAGAGCGGGGAGCGGGGCAAGAGACCCAGTACTTC.

This clone was found a few times. The chain is built from TRBV19 and TRBJ2-1, with 14 bases matching TRBD2. The CDR3 is made up of 14 amino acids. J lost 7 bases, V lost 6 bases, and 2 bases had no gene match. Germline loops: CDR1 LNHDA, CDR2 SQIVND (reference sequence). Here the CDR3 DNA reads TGTGCCAGTAGAGGGACTAGCGGGAGTAATGAGCAGTTCTTC. Its translation: CASRGTSGSNEQFF.

The CDR3 DNA sequence: TGCGCCAGCAGTACTTTGATAGGTGGCGAGCAGTTCTTC. It yields the protein CASSTLIGGEQFF. The chain recombines TRBV10-1 with TRBJ2-1, with D unclear. The germline V and J ends were trimmed by 5 bases and 10 bases, with 15 bases remaining between them. The CDR3 spans 13 residues. The V gene's germline CDR1 is WNHNN and CDR2 SYGVQD (reference sequence).

Turning to this clone: This sample also contains other DNA sequences that code for the same CDR3. The chain recombines TRBV6-1 with TRBJ2-4; 7 bases are a match to TRBD1. The germline V gene encodes CDR1 MNHNS and CDR2 SASEGT. CDR3 length: 16 residues. The V and J ends lost 3 bases and 3 bases, in that order; junction bases with no gene match: 8. This chain's CDR3 is CASSEVQGVGKNIQYF. The CDR3 DNA is TGTGCCAGCAGTGAGGTTCAGGGGGTCGGCAAAAACATTCAGTACTTC.

This sequence joins TRBV7-2 and TRBJ2-1, with D maybe TRBD2 (5 bases). The CDR3 loop spans 14 amino acids. From germline, CDR1 is SGHTA and CDR2 FQGNSA. V was trimmed by 1 base and J by 6 bases, leaving 10 bases between them. The CDR3 loop is CASSLEPSRNEQFF. CDR3 nucleotides: TGTGCCAGCAGCTTAGAGCCTAGCCGCAATGAGCAGTTCTTC. The complete variable domain, with remaining parts taken from reference TRBV7-2 and TRBJ2-1, reads GAGVSQSPSNKVTEKGKDVELRCDPISGHTALYWYRQSLGQGLEFLIYFQGNSAPDKSGLPSDRFSAERTGGSVSTLTIQRTQQEDSAVYLCASSLEPSRNEQFFGPGTRLTVL.

The rearrangement joins TRBV5-1 to TRBJ2-7; the D call may be TRBD1 or TRBD2 (5 bases each). The V gene lost 3 bases and the J gene lost 2 bases, with 15 bases spanning the gap. CDR1 is SGHRS and CDR2 is YFSETQ in the germline V gene. The CDR3 has 15 amino acids. CDR3 sequence reads: CASSSNVGATYEQYF. The DNA of the CDR3 is TGCGCCAGCAGCTCTAACGTCGGGGCAACCTACGAGCAGTACTTC.

The sample holds many counts of this clone. The rearrangement uses TRBV11-2 and TRBJ2-5; 16 positions match TRBD2. The trim removed 4 bases at V and 4 bases at J, leaving 12 bases unmatched. Per the germline V gene, CDR1 is SGHAT and CDR2 is FQNNGV. This CDR3 contains 19 residues. The CDR3 reads CASSSHRGLAGGPRETQYF. The CDR3 DNA reads TGTGCCAGCAGCTCCCACCGGGGACTAGCGGGAGGGCCTCGAGAGACCCAGTACTTC. Using reference TRBV11-2 and TRBJ2-5 for the parts outside the CDR3, the full variable domain is EAGVAQSPRYKIIEKRQSVAFWCNPISGHATLYWYQQILGQGPKLLIQFQNNGVVDDSQLPKDRFSAERLKGVDSTLKIQPAKLEDSAVYLCASSSHRGLAGGPRETQYFGPGTRLLVL.

The genes are TRBV7-2 and TRBJ2-2; no definite D call. In germline, CDR1 is SGHTA, CDR2 FQGNSA. Trimming left V 2 bases short and J 5 bases short, with 9 bases between. This CDR3 comprises 14 residues. The CDR3 here is CASSLFRGTGELFF. CDR3 sequence (DNA): TGTGCCAGCAGCTTATTTCGCGGTACCGGGGAGCTGTTTTTT.

This clone was seen a few times. V is TRBV30 and J is TRBJ1-1; 8 bases agree with TRBD1. CDR3 length equals 13 residues. Germline lookup yields CDR1 GTSNPN and CDR2 SVGIG (reference sequence). Trimming removed 7 bases from V and 5 bases from J; junction bases left unmatched: 9. CDR3 nucleotides: TGTGCCTCCTCAACAGGGGGTGGAACTGAAGCTTTCTTT. Protein sequence: CASSTGGGTEAFF.

The V and J genes are TRBV7-2 and TRBJ2-3, with D tentatively TRBD2 (6 bases). The CDR3 spans 16 residues. CDR1 is SGHTA and CDR2 is FQGNSA in the germline V gene. Trimming shortened V by 5 bases and J by 6 bases, and 21 bases separated the two germline ends. The CDR3 bases are TGTGCCAGCAGCGCGGGACGGAACCTCTATGGGGATACGCAGTATTTT. Translation gives CASSAGRNLYGDTQYF.